Presented here are 14 T cell receptor beta chains from one specimen sequenced in a study of blood T cell repertoires in COVID-19. Measured with immunoSEQ multiplex PCR; TCRdb has only the in-frame clones, and not every one. The sample has approximately 380,000 clones, 85% seen once. Sequencing input: peripheral blood. The receptors here all came from a woman aged 18-35 years with acute or convalescent COVID-19.

The gene calls are TRBV19 and TRBJ1-5, with D possibly TRBD1 on 5 matching bases. The CDR3 spans 15 residues. Germline assignment: CDR1 LNHDA and CDR2 SQIVND (reference sequence). Trimming left V 6 bases short and J 7 bases short, with 19 bases between. The DNA for the CDR3 is TGTGCCAGTAGCTTCGGGTTGGCAGGGTACCAGCCCCAGCATTTT. It specifies CASSFGLAGYQPQHF.

On this clone: Possible read error: a much larger clone is one base away. Other nucleotide sequences from this sample produce the same CDR3. The chain joins TRBV11-2 to TRBJ1-1; D possibly corresponds to TRBD1 (6 bases). Germline CDR1 reads SGHAT; CDR2 reads FQNNGV. This CDR3 region has 13 residues. V lost 2 bases to trimming and J lost 5 bases, with 9 bases between them. In DNA form, the CDR3 reads TGTGCCAGCAGCTTAAGCAGGGGAACTGAAGCTTTCTTT. Encoded protein: CASSLSRGTEAFF.

This chain links TRBV7-2 with TRBJ1-1; 7 bases are a match to TRBD1. The V and J ends lost 8 bases and 9 bases, in that order; junction bases with no gene match: 9. This CDR3 spans 12 amino acids. Germline assignment: CDR1 SGHTA and CDR2 FQGNSA. CDR3 sequence reads: CASGTDPRKAFF. In DNA form, the CDR3 reads TGTGCCAGCGGGACAGACCCCAGGAAAGCTTTCTTT. The variable domain in full, with the rest retrieved from reference TRBV7-2 and TRBJ1-1, is GAGVSQSPSNKVTEKGKDVELRCDPISGHTALYWYRQSLGQGLEFLIYFQGNSAPDKSGLPSDRFSAERTGGSVSTLTIQRTQQEDSAVYLCASGTDPRKAFFGQGTRLTVV.

This clone appeared once. V is TRBV18 and J is TRBJ1-4, with 9 nucleotides matching TRBD1. The V segment lost 1 base and the J segment 8 bases; nucleotides outside the gene matches: 11. CDR3 length: 17 amino acids. Germline V gives CDR1 KGHSH, CDR2 LQKENI. CDR3 in amino acids: CASSPQRQQGAREKLFF. Written as DNA, the CDR3 is TGTGCCAGCTCACCACAACGACAACAGGGGGCACGGGAAAAACTGTTTTTT.

This clone has a single count. This chain uses TRBV9 with TRBJ1-6, with D hard to call. Germline CDR1 is SGDLS and CDR2 is YYNGEE. V shed 0 bases and J shed 8 bases, with 12 bases lying between them. The CDR3 contains 15 residues. The CDR3 loop is CASSVVGYADSPLHF. In DNA form, the CDR3 reads TGTGCCAGCAGCGTAGTCGGGTATGCGGATTCACCCCTCCACTTT.

This sequence joins TRBV7-6 and TRBJ2-1; 7 bases are shared with TRBD1. CDR3 length equals 16 residues. Germline V gives CDR1 SGHVS, CDR2 FNYEAQ. With V trimmed by 2 bases and J by 6 bases, 10 bases remained unmatched. In DNA form, the CDR3 reads TGTGCCAGCAGCTTAACCGATGGACAGGCGCGCAATGAGCAGTTCTTC. This encodes CASSLTDGQARNEQFF.

The chain has TRBV2 and TRBJ2-3; 11 nucleotides line up with TRBD2. The germline V gene encodes CDR1 SNHLY and CDR2 FYNNEI. V lost 10 bases to trimming and J lost 4 bases; unmatched junction nucleotides: 10. The CDR3 has 15 residues. In nucleotides, the CDR3 is TGTGCCACCACACTACTAGCGGGGGTGGCAGATACGCAGTATTTT. Its translation: CATTLLAGVADTQYF.

The rearrangement links TRBV25-1 to TRBJ1-4; possible D gene TRBD1, 6 bases. V was pared by 2 bases and J by 6 bases, with 13 bases between. This CDR3 comprises 15 residues. Per the germline V gene, CDR1 is MGHDK and CDR2 is SYGVNS. CDR3 nucleotides: TGTGCCAGCAGTGAACGGGGGGCGGGGGATGAAAAACTGTTTTTT. Amino acid sequence: CASSERGAGDEKLFF.

DNA for the CDR3: TGTGCCAGCAGCGTAGTTAGCGGGGTGGAGAGAGAGACCCAGTACTTC. It is translated as CASSVVSGVERETQYF. J is TRBJ2-5 and V is TRBV9, with TRBD2 identical over 8 bases. V trimming: 0 bases; J trimming: 4 bases; junction bases outside the gene matches: 8. CDR3 length equals 16 residues. Germline CDR1 SGDLS, CDR2 YYNGEE.

This chain joins TRBV9 and TRBJ1-4; no clear D gene. The CDR3 sequence is 14 residues long. V lost 4 bases and J lost 8, with 15 bases in between. Germline CDR1 and CDR2: SGDLS and YYNGEE. The CDR3: CASSPEVGGEKLFF. The DNA of the CDR3 is TGTGCCAGCAGCCCCGAGGTAGGCGGGGAAAAACTGTTTTTT. The full variable domain, its missing parts supplied by reference TRBV9 and TRBJ1-4, is DSGVTQTPKHLITATGQRVTLRCSPRSGDLSVYWYQQSLDQGLQFLIQYYNGEERAKGNILERFSAQQFPDLHSELNLSSLELGDSALYFCASSPEVGGEKLFFGSGTQLSVL.

The V call is TRBV4-1, the J call TRBJ1-6; no definite D call. CDR3 length: 16 amino acids. Trimming took off 1 base at V and 15 bases at J, with 22 bases between the two ends. The germline V gene has CDR1 MGHRA and CDR2 YSYEKL. The CDR3 reads CASSQVPRAGEGLLHF. In nucleotides, the CDR3 is TGCGCCAGCAGCCAAGTCCCGCGGGCAGGTGAGGGTCTCCTCCACTTT.

The gene calls are TRBV2 and TRBJ1-1; TRBD1 might be the D (6 bases). CDR1 is SNHLY, CDR2 FYNNEI, per germline. The CDR3 has 15 residues. Trimming removed 3 bases from V and 4 bases from J, with 15 bases in between. The CDR3: CASSDRGGDGTEAFF. CDR3 nucleotide sequence: TGTGCCAGCAGTGATCGTGGGGGCGATGGCACTGAAGCTTTCTTT.

V gene TRBV10-3 combines with J gene TRBJ1-1; 9 nucleotides match TRBD1. J gave up 0 bases and V 7 bases, and 3 bases lay outside the gene matches. Germline V gene sequence: CDR1 ENHRY, CDR2 SYGVKD. This CDR3 spans 14 amino acids. The CDR3 loop reads CAITDRGMNTEAFF. The CDR3 DNA sequence: TGTGCCATCACTGACAGGGGGATGAACACTGAAGCTTTCTTT.

The table lists this clone with a count of one. This sequence joins TRBV2 and TRBJ1-2, with D possibly being TRBD1 (5 bases). Germline values: CDR1 SNHLY, CDR2 FYNNEI. Trimming left V 11 bases short and J 0 bases short, with 7 bases between. The CDR3 contains 11 residues. As DNA, the CDR3 is TGTGCCGGGGGGGCTAACTATGGCTACACCTTC. It yields the protein CAGGANYGYTF. The full variable domain, its missing parts supplied by reference TRBV2 and TRBJ1-2, is EPEVTQTPSHQVTQMGQEVILRCVPISNHLYFYWYRQILGQKVEFLVSFYNNEISEKSEIFDDQFSVERPDGSNFTLKIRSTKLEDSAMYFCAGGANYGYTFGSGTRLTVV.